This T cell receptor (beta chain) appears in the sequencing data of a study of blood T cells in healthy people across ages. General study findings and limits: Researchers deemed the diversity estimates from one million T cells underestimates. Unsorted PBMCs ruled out conclusive naive versus antigen-experienced comparison. A strong correlation was found between TCR beta diversity and the percentage of naive T cells.

Every donor contributed about 10 milliliters of peripheral blood by blood draw. The authors ran a second PCR of about 7 to 11 cycles using a sample-barcoded 5' primer and a J-beta primer mix. TCRdb reprocessed the 5' RACE reads with MiXCR, giving one entry per CDR3 protein. Here the sample spans 800,000 or so distinct CDR3 sequences, roughly 60% being singletons. As concerns this clonotype: Its matching antigen is unknown.

In germline, CDR1 is ENHRY, CDR2 SYGVKD. The CDR3 runs 12 residues. The source material was blood. The sequence derives from a man aged 30 to 45 in good health. This chain links TRBV10-3 with TRBJ1-3; TRBD1 agrees at 8 bases. CDR3: CATGGSGNTIYF. For the CDR3, the DNA is TGTGCAACAGGGGGTTCTGGAAACACCATATATTTT.